Below, one TCR beta chain is given with its context. Its target is unknown. Next came a second PCR, run for roughly 7 to 12 cycles, which used a sample-barcoded 5' primer along with a J-beta primer mix. All cDNA molecules were each tagged by a template-switch adaptor with 12 random nucleotides. One entry per CDR3 protein, called by TCRdb with MiXCR from the 5' RACE reads. The profile shows hundreds of thousands of distinct CDR3 sequences, 45% to 65% of them singletons. The data stem from a study of blood T cells in healthy people across ages. Study results and limitations: More naive CD4+ cells and higher diversity were found in long-lived than in aged donors. Bulk PBMC profiling left naive and antigen-experienced comparisons inconclusive.

Germline values: CDR1 SQVTM, CDR2 ANQGSEA. V was cut by 0 bases and J by 8 bases, with 14 bases left in between. The CDR3 loop spans 14 amino acids. The TCR originated in a man in his sixties in good health. The sequenced sample consisted of blood. The V and J genes are TRBV29-1 and TRBJ2-1, with D unclear. The CDR3 here is CSVEEPTDGYEQFF. The CDR3 DNA reads TGCAGCGTTGAAGAACCCACGGACGGGTATGAGCAGTTCTTC.